The clone carrying this T cell receptor beta chain showed up just a few times. Its matching antigen is unknown. The data stem from a study of beta chain features in type 1 diabetes. Study at large: Across the samples, roughly 98,000,000 sorted cells were examined in total.

A CD45RO/CCR7/CD25/CD127/CD95/CD27 panel sorted naive, central memory, regulatory and stem cell-like memory CD4+ cells. The V and J ends lost 4 bases and 2 bases respectively, with 5 bases between them. Germline-derived CDR1 and CDR2 are SQVTM and ANQGSEA. The CDR3 is made up of 11 amino acids. As every portion of the isolated RNA was reverse transcribed, the sequencing read expressed TCRB transcripts. Libraries were prepared by immunoSEQ multiplex PCR; TCRdb keeps only in-frame clonotypes and omits some of them. The sample has under 400,000 clones; 14% are singletons. Study-level points and caveats: The VDJ junctions of type 1 diabetes patients carried fewer insertions and more deletions.

This clonotype was obtained from a man aged 30 to 39 in good health. This chain links TRBV29-1 with TRBJ2-5; D is uncertain. The source material was central memory CD4+ T cells from blood. The CDR3 coding sequence is TGCAGCGTTGCGACACAAGAGACCCAGTACTTC. Its translation is CSVATQETQYF.